Listed here are 15 T cell receptor beta chains from one sample, sequenced in a study of OX40 agonist ivuxolimab in advanced cancers. This table comes from immunoSEQ multiplex PCR, and its TCRdb copy is limited to in-frame clones, with some not included. The top ten clones hold about 2% of a sample with over 65,000 clones, about 86% of them seen once. The input for sequencing was CD4+ or CD8+ T cells sorted from blood, taken in a trial of the OX40 agonist ivuxolimab. The receptors were sampled from an adult with an advanced solid tumor such as melanoma, head and neck, liver or kidney cancer.

The chain recombines TRBV5-4 with TRBJ1-1; D is perhaps TRBD1 (5 bases). Trimming took 5 bases from V and 4 from J, leaving 15 bases between them. The CDR3 loop spans 14 amino acids. Germline V CDR1 and CDR2: SGHNT, YYREEE (reference sequence). In DNA, the CDR3 is TGTGCCAGCAGTCGGGGCGAGGGAGGCACTGAAGCTTTCTTT. This sequence encodes CASSRGEGGTEAFF. The full variable domain, in which reference TRBV5-4 and TRBJ1-1 provide the parts outside the CDR3, is ETGVTQSPTHLIKTRGQQVTLRCSSQSGHNTVSWYQQALGQGPQFIFQYYREEENGRGNFPPRFSGLQFPNYSSELNVNALELDDSALYLCASSRGEGGTEAFFGQGTRLTVV.

This rearrangement joins TRBV4-2 to TRBJ2-3; maybe TRBD1 (5 bases). The CDR3 has 13 residues. Trimming removed 1 base at V and 8 bases at J, with 10 bases between. The germline CDR1 and CDR2 sequences are LGHNA and YNFKEQ. The CDR3: CASSQASQGTQYF. For the CDR3, the DNA is TGTGCCAGCAGCCAAGCCAGTCAGGGTACGCAGTATTTT.

The V call is TRBV7-9, the J call TRBJ2-5; 8 bases agree with TRBD2. TRBJ2-7 matches the DNA end more closely, so the J call is doubtful. This CDR3 region has 13 residues. CDR1 is SEHNR and CDR2 is FQNEAQ in the germline V gene (reference sequence). CDR3 sequence (DNA): TGTGCCAGCAGCTTTGGCGGGGGGCCCGAGCAGTACTTC. It encodes CASSFGGGPEQYF.

The genes are TRBV5-6 and TRBJ1-6, with TRBD1 matching 7 bases. Germline V gene lookup returns CDR1 SGHDT and CDR2 YYEEEE. The CDR3 runs 15 residues. V lost 4 bases, J lost 8 bases, and 9 bases stayed unmatched. The CDR3 protein is CASSPQDRRDSPLHF. DNA for the CDR3: TGTGCCAGCAGCCCTCAGGACAGGAGGGATTCACCCCTCCACTTT.

This chain uses TRBV18 with TRBJ2-1; 11 bases map to TRBD2. With V trimmed by 8 bases and J by 9 bases, 9 bases remained unmatched. Germline V gene lookup returns CDR1 KGHSH and CDR2 LQKENI. There are 14 residues in the CDR3. CDR3 nucleotides: TGTGCCAGCACGACTAGCGGGGCACTTATTGAGCAGTTCTTC. As protein: CASTTSGALIEQFF.

Notes on this clone: The sample carries other DNA sequences with the same CDR3. The genes are TRBV2 and TRBJ2-5; perhaps D is TRBD1 or TRBD2 (5 bases each). The CDR3 runs 14 residues. Germline V CDR1 and CDR2: SNHLY, FYNNEI. The ends were cut back, 6 bases at V and 5 bases at J, with 16 bases in the middle. The CDR3 DNA is TGTGCCAGCAGCGAGGGCCTAGCAGGGGAGACCCAGTACTTC. It yields the protein CASSEGLAGETQYF.

The chain employs TRBV11-1 and TRBJ2-7; TRBD1 matches 12 bases. Germline CDR1 and CDR2: SGHAT and FQDESV (reference sequence). V dropped 3 bases and J dropped 9; count of bases not matched to a gene: 12. The CDR3 has 16 amino acids. CDR3 protein: CASSFMEGGQGAPQYF. As DNA, the CDR3 is TGTGCCAGCAGCTTTATGGAGGGGGGACAGGGGGCTCCGCAGTACTTC.

The chain links TRBV2 to TRBJ1-1; D gene unclear. Germline V gives CDR1 SNHLY, CDR2 FYNNEI. Trimming left V 6 bases short and J 1 base short, with 12 bases between. The length of the CDR3 is 14 residues. This CDR3 reads CASRSFTQNTEAFF. CDR3 sequence (DNA): TGTGCCAGCAGGTCCTTCACGCAGAACACTGAAGCTTTCTTT.

The chain has TRBV28 and TRBJ1-1; a weak D match, TRBD1 (6 bases). The germline V and J ends were trimmed by 8 bases and 1 base, with 11 bases remaining between them. The CDR3 consists of 13 residues. Germline values: CDR1 MDHEN, CDR2 SYDVKM. CDR3 amino acids: CASRTATNTEAFF. As DNA, the CDR3 is TGTGCCAGCCGGACAGCAACGAACACTGAAGCTTTCTTT. The complete variable domain, with remaining parts taken from reference TRBV28 and TRBJ1-1, reads DVKVTQSSRYLVKRTGEKVFLECVQDMDHENMFWYRQDPGLGLRLIYFSYDVKMKEKGDIPEGYSVSREKKERFSLILESASTNQTSMYLCASRTATNTEAFFGQGTRLTVV.

The V and J genes are TRBV5-1 and TRBJ1-1, with TRBD1 matching over 8 bases. The ends lost 5 bases at V and 1 base at J; junction bases unmatched: 7. The CDR3 totals 15 residues. Germline CDR1 reads SGHRS; CDR2 reads YFSETQ. The CDR3 is CASSKTTGGNTEAFF. CDR3 nucleotides: TGCGCCAGCAGTAAAACCACAGGGGGGAACACTGAAGCTTTCTTT. Full variable domain (outside the CDR3, taken from reference TRBV5-1 and TRBJ1-1): KAGVTQTPRYLIKTRGQQVTLSCSPISGHRSVSWYQQTPGQGLQFLFEYFSETQRNKGNFPGRFSGRQFSNSRSEMNVSTLELGDSALYLCASSKTTGGNTEAFFGQGTRLTVV.

The chain joins TRBV5-1 to TRBJ2-7, with D perhaps matching TRBD1 (5 bases). Per the germline V gene, CDR1 is SGHRS and CDR2 is YFSETQ. The CDR3 covers 14 residues. Between the trimmed V and J ends, which lost 4 bases and 0 bases, there was a span of 11 bases. The CDR3 nucleotides are TGCGCCAGCAGCCCCAGGGCCGGCTCCTACGAGCAGTACTTC. Its protein is CASSPRAGSYEQYF.

The chain carries TRBV7-3 and TRBJ2-3, with 7 bases matching TRBD2. Germline V CDR1 and CDR2: SGHTA, FQGTGA. V trimming: 5 bases; J trimming: 4 bases; junction bases outside the gene matches: 12. This CDR3 is built from 16 residues. The CDR3 protein is CASSPKSSAGADTQYF. CDR3 DNA sequence: TGTGCCAGCAGCCCCAAATCCTCTGCGGGGGCAGATACGCAGTATTTT.

The chain carries TRBV10-2 and TRBJ2-7, with TRBD1 as a possible D gene (6 bases). The CDR3 runs to 14 residues. The V gene's germline CDR1 is WSHSY and CDR2 SAAADI. Deletions cut 7 bases from V and 4 bases from J, with 17 bases between. In nucleotides, the CDR3 is TGCGCCAGCAAGGGGAACGCAGGGGAATACGAGCAGTACTTC. This codes for CASKGNAGEYEQYF.

V gene TRBV11-3 combines with J gene TRBJ1-2, with unresolved D. The CDR3 runs to 15 residues. Germline loops: CDR1 SGHNT, CDR2 YENEEA. V lost 2 bases and J 5 bases, leaving 15 bases between the germline ends. This CDR3 reads CASSLPYRSRYGYTF. The CDR3 region has the DNA TGTGCCAGCAGCTTACCCTACCGGAGTAGGTATGGCTACACCTTC. The full variable domain, completed using reference TRBV11-3 and TRBJ1-2, is EAGVVQSPRYKIIEKKQPVAFWCNPISGHNTLYWYLQNLGQGPELLIRYENEEAVDDSQLPKDRFSAERLKGVDSTLKIQPAELGDSAVYLCASSLPYRSRYGYTFGSGTRLTVV.

V usage is TRBV19 and J usage is TRBJ1-5; TRBD1 agrees at 10 bases. The V gene's germline CDR1 is LNHDA and CDR2 SQIVND (reference sequence). The V segment lost 3 bases and the J segment 7 bases; nucleotides outside the gene matches: 9. This CDR3 is 16 amino acids long. CDR3 bases: TGTGCCAGTAGTATTTATACCGGGACAGGGGACCAGCCCCAGCATTTT. It yields the protein CASSIYTGTGDQPQHF.